Included here is one TCR beta chain sequence, with context. Its target is not known. Presence of unique molecular identifiers characterized the TCR beta cDNA libraries. Using its own MiXCR run on the PCR reads, TCRdb lists one record per CDR3 protein. The table shows under 650,000 distinct CDR3 sequences, with 44% occurring only once. This specimen comes from a study of post-analysis software for immune sequencing data. Study information: The study covered relapsing-remitting, secondary progressive and progressive-relapsing courses of multiple sclerosis. Whole-study findings and limits: Roughly five TRBV segments appeared more often in patients than in controls, and TRBV5-6, TRBV5-1 and TRBV20-1 were among these. Normalized Chao1 diversity was significantly lower in multiple sclerosis patients than in controls.

V shed 5 bases, J shed 0 bases, and the junction held 8 bases outside the gene matches. CDR1 is SGHTA, CDR2 FQGNSA, per germline. The CDR3 runs to 16 residues. The rearrangement links TRBV7-2 to TRBJ1-2; TRBD1 agrees at 8 bases. The clonotype originates from a girl between 10 and 17 years old with multiple sclerosis. The source material was blood. The CDR3 DNA is TGTGCCAGCAGCCCCTGGCAGGGGGCCGCTAACTATGGCTACACCTTC. It yields the protein CASSPWQGAANYGYTF. The whole variable domain, filled in from reference TRBV7-2 and TRBJ1-2, reads GAGVSQSPSNKVTEKGKDVELRCDPISGHTALYWYRQSLGQGLEFLIYFQGNSAPDKSGLPSDRFSAERTGGSVSTLTIQRTQQEDSAVYLCASSPWQGAANYGYTFGSGTRLTVV.